This T cell receptor beta chain was sequenced in a study of follicular helper T cells after annual influenza vaccination. V was pared by 2 bases and J by 7 bases, with 6 bases of the junction left unmatched. CDR1 SGHVS and CDR2 FNYEAQ come from the germline V gene. This CDR3 is 16 amino acids long. The assay was immunoSEQ multiplex PCR, and TCRdb's table has in-frame clones only and misses some. In the table there are 3,000 to 4,000 clones, roughly 82% of which are singletons. Time point in this sample: 2014-2015 season, 7 days after vaccination. Vaccine contraindications, substance abuse, HIV/AIDS, active malignancy and active illness excluded donors.

This rearrangement joins TRBV7-6 to TRBJ2-1, with TRBD2 matching 12 bases. Sequences were derived from CXCR5- memory CD4+ T cells sorted from blood, sampled 7 days after influenza vaccination. The sequence came from an adult who received the influenza vaccine. The CDR3 coding sequence is TGTGCCAGCAGCTTATTACAACTAGCGGGGGGAAATGAGCAGTTCTTC. Translated: CASSLLQLAGGNEQFF. Complete variable domain (other parts from reference TRBV7-6 and TRBJ2-1): GAGVSQSPRYKVTKRGQDVALRCDPISGHVSLYWYRQALGQGPEFLTYFNYEAQQDKSGLPNDRFSAERPEGSISTLTIQRTEQRDSAMYRCASSLLQLAGGNEQFFGPGTRLTVL.